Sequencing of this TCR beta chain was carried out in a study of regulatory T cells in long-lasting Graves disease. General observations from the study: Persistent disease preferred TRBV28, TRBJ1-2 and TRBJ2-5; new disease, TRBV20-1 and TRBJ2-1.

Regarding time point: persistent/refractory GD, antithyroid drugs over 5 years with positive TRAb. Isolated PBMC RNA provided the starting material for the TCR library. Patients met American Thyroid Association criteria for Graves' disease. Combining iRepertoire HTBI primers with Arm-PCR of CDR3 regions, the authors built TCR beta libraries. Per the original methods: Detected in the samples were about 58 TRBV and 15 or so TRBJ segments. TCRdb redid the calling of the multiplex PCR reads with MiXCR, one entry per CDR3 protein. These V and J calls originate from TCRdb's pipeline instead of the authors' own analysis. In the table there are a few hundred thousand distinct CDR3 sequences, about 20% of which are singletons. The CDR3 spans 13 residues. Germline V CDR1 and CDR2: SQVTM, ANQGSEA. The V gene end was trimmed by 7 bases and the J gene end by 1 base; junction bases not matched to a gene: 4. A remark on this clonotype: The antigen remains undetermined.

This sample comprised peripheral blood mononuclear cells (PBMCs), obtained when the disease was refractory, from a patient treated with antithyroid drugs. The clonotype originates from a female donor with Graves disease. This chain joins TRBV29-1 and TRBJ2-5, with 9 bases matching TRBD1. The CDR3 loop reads CSGRTGVQETQYF. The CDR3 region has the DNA TGCAGCGGACGGACAGGGGTCCAAGAGACCCAGTACTTC.